This TCR beta chain is drawn from a study of shared clonotypes between healthy human individuals. Study outcomes and limitations: Larger estimated richness was generally seen in naive subsets than in memory subsets.

V was cut by 0 bases and J by 4 bases, with 10 bases left in between. This CDR3 is 14 amino acids long. CDR1 MNHEY and CDR2 SVGAGI come from the germline V gene. Some clones are missing from TCRdb's copy, which holds only in-frame ones; the method was immunoSEQ multiplex PCR. The table shows about a million clones, with over 75% occurring only once. This clone was counted a single time. Its antigen is not known. The V call is TRBV6-5, the J call TRBJ2-7; D perhaps matches TRBD1 (5 bases). This sequence originates from a man aged 18 to 30 in good health. Sample: memory CD4+ T cells sorted from blood. Subset given: CD45RA-negative fraction. The DNA for the CDR3 is TGTGCCAGCAGTTACTCGGCAGGGCGATACGAGCAGTACTTC. Encoded protein: CASSYSAGRYEQYF.